This T cell receptor beta chain was captured by sequencing in a study of T cells in Graves' hyperthyroidism and ophthalmopathy (dated by TCRdb to between 2019 and 2020). With respect to the entire study: To identify TCR V-J signatures that set the groups apart, the researchers used a discovery cohort of about a hundred patients, made up of roughly 45 with Graves' ophthalmopathy and some 56 with stable Graves' hyperthyroidism. Thyroid tissue and blood T-cell repertoires from six Graves' hyperthyroidism patients were also compared in the study. The paper reports TCR Vbeta CDR3 sequencing of 135 peripheral blood samples: around 45 ophthalmopathy, approximately 74 hyperthyroidism and around 17 progressor patients. Whether ophthalmopathy could be predicted prospectively was tested in an independent validation cohort made up of under 20 hyperthyroidism patients plus 17 patients who later progressed to ophthalmopathy. For training and testing, the approximately 92 patients in the discovery cohort were randomly divided in a 7:3 ratio. After sampling, hyperthyroidism patients received methimazole starting at 30 mg daily, and ophthalmopathy patients received high-dose intravenous methylprednisolone. The investigation overall reported the following: In cross-validation, a model built on a 13 V-J signature told ophthalmopathy apart from stable hyperthyroidism with approximately 90% sensitivity and roughly 82% specificity, and in testing the same model reached 80%/75%. In validation, the model predicted progression to ophthalmopathy a median of roughly six months before onset, with roughly 70% sensitivity and 72.22% specificity. Most expanded thyroid clonotypes (frequency above 0.001) were also detected in blood, suggesting blood repertoires may reflect thyroid immune responses. Sample size was not statistically predetermined, and blinding of investigators to group allocation was not performed.

The CDR3, cysteine through phenylalanine, is 12 amino acids long. The kept DNA is CDR3 alone, 36 bases in frame from the first base. Taken from the germline V gene, the CDR1 and CDR2 loops are ENHRY and SYGVKD. Trimming takes 11 bases off V and 7 bases off J; junction bases not matched to a gene: 6. A word on this clonotype: Its binding antigen is unknown. No base qualities exist here, and no much larger clone lies one base off it.

Stable Graves' hyperthyroidism was defined as the absence of progression to ophthalmopathy over 18 months of follow-up. The hyperthyroidism patients were between 18 and 65 years old and newly diagnosed, with a disease duration of less than 2 months. Any patient with an uncontrolled infection, another autoimmune disease, pregnancy or lactation was excluded. Clinical symptoms, serum thyroxine and TRAb, thyroid ultrasound, and orbital computed tomography formed the basis for the diagnoses. Total RNA was extracted with Trizol reagent, and quality was checked on an Agilent 2100 Bioanalyzer. TCR beta CDR3 regions were amplified from RNA transcripts. The TCR CDR3 was subjected to a first round of RT-PCR using the HTBI primer set and the Qiagen OneStep RT-PCR kit. The libraries were constructed in a second round of multiplex PCR and then size-selected and purified. Sequencing of the libraries was done on an Illumina HiSeq2000 using paired-end 100 bp reads. The published analysis was carried out like this. Raw data were processed with SOAPnuke, discarding reads with adapters, uncalled bases, mean Phred below 15, or no exact constant-primer or identifier match. High-quality paired reads were merged using COPE v1.2.5, and each unique nucleotide sequence was defined as a clonotype. MiTCR v1.1 was used to align clonotypes to the IMGT TRBV, TRBD and TRBJ reference segments. Analysis was restricted to V-J combinations with a frequency above 0.0001, which covered roughly 99% of repertoires. A TCS score was defined as the ratio of F50 (clonal expansion) to E x V (chaos), with BLOSUM62-based TCRdist applied between CDR3 peptides within each V-J. Welch's t-statistics and random forest reduced roughly 500 V-J features to fewer than 15, which were used in a naive Bayes classifier (R e1071). The similarity between thyroid and blood repertoires was quantified using the Morisita-Horn index. TCRdb redid the processing of the public reads, applying fastp at Q25 and MiXCR, and retained in-frame beta chains. Rows with one shared CDR3 protein collapse into an entry with the most common genes and DNA. What appears here as the V and J calls and clone size reflects TCRdb's work, not the paper's. For this sample there are about 49,000 distinct CDR3 sequences; about 54% appear just once. The ten top clones hold around a third of the sample.

The chain joins TRBV10-3 to TRBJ2-7; 12 junctional bases match TRBD2. Sequencing input: peripheral blood or thyroid tissue (not recorded which). This clonotype was sampled from a man younger than 35 with Graves' hyperthyroidism. The DNA is as follows: TGTGCCGTCGGACTAGCGGGAAGGGAGCAGTACTTC. Translated, it reads CAVGLAGREQYF.